These 20 T cell receptor beta chains share one sample of origin, sequenced in a study of blood T cell repertoires in COVID-19 (TCRdb year 2020). Libraries came from the immunoSEQ multiplex PCR assay. As stored in TCRdb, this immuneACCESS dataset retains in-frame rearrangements with V and J assigned. A fraction of the clones does not appear; measured against another copy, unresolved V genes explain less than half of the discrepancy, and the remainder lacks a known reason. This sample comprises 130,000 or so clones, 88% of them detected only once. The ten largest account for about 1.6% of the sample. Sequencing used peripheral blood. The receptors were gathered from a woman aged 55-69 years with acute or convalescent COVID-19.

This clone was detected only once. The rearrangement joins TRBV7-3 to TRBJ2-1; D ambiguous. This CDR3 contains 15 residues. V was shortened by 1 base and J by 3 bases, with 10 bases between the two germline ends. Germline V gene lookup returns CDR1 SGHTA and CDR2 FQGTGA. For the CDR3, the DNA is TGTGCCAGCAGCTTAAGGTCCTCGGGCTACAATGAGCAGTTCTTC. Residues: CASSLRSSGYNEQFF.

This chain links TRBV10-3 with TRBJ2-7, with a weak D call TRBD2 (5 bases). The length of the CDR3 is 15 residues. The V and J ends lost 0 bases and 2 bases respectively, with 11 bases between them. Germline CDR1 is ENHRY and CDR2 is SYGVKD. The CDR3 reads CAISESPGRTYEQYF. The DNA for the CDR3 is TGTGCCATCAGTGAGTCCCCGGGGAGAACCTACGAGCAGTACTTC.

This clone was seen only a few times. J is TRBJ2-1 and V is TRBV6-5; the D is unclear. The CDR3 sequence is 13 residues long. Per the germline V gene, CDR1 is MNHEY and CDR2 is SVGAGI. The V gene lost 10 bases and the J gene lost 0 bases, with 10 bases spanning the gap. In nucleotides, the CDR3 is TGTGCCATCGCTACGAGCTCCTACAATGAGCAGTTCTTC. Its protein is CAIATSSYNEQFF.

The chain has TRBV15 and TRBJ2-7; 8 bases are shared with TRBD2. Germline values: CDR1 LNHNV, CDR2 YYDKDF (reference sequence). The CDR3 is 14 amino acids. The junction had 2 bases not matched to a gene; V was cut back by 0 bases and J by 4 bases. CDR3 sequence reads: CATSRELAAYEQYF. CDR3 coding DNA: TGTGCCACCAGCAGAGAACTAGCGGCGTACGAGCAGTACTTC. The full variable domain, in which reference TRBV15 and TRBJ2-7 provide the parts outside the CDR3, is DAMVIQNPRYQVTQFGKPVTLSCSQTLNHNVMYWYQQKSSQAPKLLFHYYDKDFNNEADTPDNFQSRRPNTSFCFLDIRSPGLGDTAMYLCATSRELAAYEQYFGPGTRLTVT.

The chain couples TRBV12-3 or TRBV12-4 to TRBJ1-1, with D unclear. V lost 3 bases to trimming and J lost 6 bases, with 8 bases between them. CDR3 size: 12 residues. The CDR3 nucleotides are TGTGCCAGCAGTTTGGGGAGCTCTGAAGCTTTCTTT. The encoded protein is CASSLGSSEAFF.

J is TRBJ2-3 and V is TRBV4-1; 10 bases agree with TRBD2. The CDR3 is made up of 16 amino acids. The ends lost 4 bases at V and 5 bases at J; junction bases unmatched: 9. Germline V lookup: CDR1 MGHRA, CDR2 YSYEKL. The CDR3 here is CASSRTGTSVRDTQYF. CDR3 coding DNA: TGCGCCAGCAGCCGAACCGGGACTAGCGTGCGAGATACGCAGTATTTT.

This clone was recorded only once. V gene TRBV5-1 combines with J gene TRBJ1-1; the D gene is possibly TRBD1 (5 bases). The CDR3 contains 15 residues. The V end was cut by 3 bases, the J end by 4 bases, with 16 bases between. From germline, CDR1 is SGHRS and CDR2 YFSETQ. CDR3 bases: TGCGCCAGCAGCTCCTTGGGGCCTCTGAGCACTGAAGCTTTCTTT. Amino acid sequence: CASSSLGPLSTEAFF.

The chain uses TRBV5-1 and TRBJ1-2, with TRBD1 identical over 7 bases. This CDR3 spans 15 amino acids. CDR1 is SGHRS, CDR2 YFSETQ, per germline. J was trimmed by 10 bases and V by 4 bases; bases with no gene match: 16. The CDR3 spells CASSTGGGQGVHYTF. CDR3 DNA: TGCGCCAGCAGCACTGGTGGCGGGCAGGGGGTACACTACACCTTC.

The chain is built from TRBV7-9 and TRBJ1-2; D call uncertain. V was clipped by 4 bases and J by 4 bases, with 16 bases between them. The CDR3 runs 15 residues. Germline CDR1 SEHNR, CDR2 FQNEAQ (reference sequence). CDR3 in DNA: TGTGCCAGCAGCTCCGGCCATCGAGGGAGCTATGGCTACACCTTC. Translating it yields CASSSGHRGSYGYTF. The full variable domain, in which reference TRBV7-9 and TRBJ1-2 provide the parts outside the CDR3, is DTGVSQNPRHKITKRGQNVTFRCDPISEHNRLYWYRQTLGQGPEFLTYFQNEAQLEKSRLLSDRFSAERPKGSFSTLEIQRTEQGDSAMYLCASSSGHRGSYGYTFGSGTRLTVV.

The rearrangement uses TRBV7-9 and TRBJ1-2; 8 bases match TRBD1. V lost 1 base to trimming and J lost 7 bases; unmatched junction nucleotides: 8. This CDR3 has 15 residues. Germline lookup yields CDR1 SEHNR and CDR2 FQNEAQ (reference sequence). The chain's CDR3 is CASSLESGQGLGYTF. The CDR3 DNA is TGTGCCAGCAGCTTAGAAAGCGGACAGGGACTTGGCTACACCTTC.

Here the CDR3 DNA reads TGTGCCAGCAGCTTAGCGGCAGATGGCTACACCTTC. It is translated as CASSLAADGYTF. The chain couples TRBV7-9 to TRBJ1-2; D is uncertain. CDR3 size: 12 residues. Trimming shortened V by 0 bases and J by 6 bases, and 5 bases separated the two germline ends. CDR1 SEHNR and CDR2 FQNEAQ come from the germline V gene (reference sequence). Looking up the rest from reference TRBV7-9 and TRBJ1-2 gives the full variable domain: DTGVSQNPRHKITKRGQNVTFRCDPISEHNRLYWYRQTLGQGPEFLTYFQNEAQLEKSRLLSDRFSAERPKGSFSTLEIQRTEQGDSAMYLCASSLAADGYTFGSGTRLTVV.

This chain connects TRBV3-1 (or the pseudogene TRBV3-2) to TRBJ1-5, with a possible D match to TRBD1 (5 bases). V lost 4 bases and J 1 base, leaving 8 bases between the germline ends. This CDR3 spans 14 amino acids. Germline values: CDR1 LGHDT, CDR2 YNNKEL (reference sequence). The CDR3 here is CASSPRGSNQPQHF. The CDR3 DNA reads TGTGCCAGCAGCCCTCGGGGGAGCAATCAGCCCCAGCATTTT.

This chain links TRBV18 with TRBJ2-7, with D perhaps matching TRBD1 (5 bases). This CDR3 is built from 15 residues. Per the germline V gene, CDR1 is KGHSH and CDR2 is LQKENI. The V gene lost 4 bases and the J gene lost 2 bases, with 15 bases spanning the gap. CDR3 protein: CASSLSSAGTYEQYF. The CDR3, as DNA: TGTGCCAGCTCACTAAGTAGTGCAGGGACCTACGAGCAGTACTTC.

CDR3 in DNA: TGTGCCAGCAGCCAGTCAGACACTAGAGGGAGCAATCAGCCCCAGCATTTT. Its protein product is CASSQSDTRGSNQPQHF. V is TRBV3-1 (or the pseudogene TRBV3-2) and J is TRBJ1-5, with D unresolved. V was trimmed by 3 bases and J by 1 base, leaving 16 bases between them. Germline V CDR1 and CDR2: LGHDT, YNNKEL (reference sequence). The CDR3 totals 17 residues.

The rearrangement links TRBV28 to TRBJ2-3, with 10 positions matching TRBD2. CDR1 is MDHEN and CDR2 is SYDVKM in the germline V gene. V gave up 4 bases and J gave up 0 bases; unmatched junction bases: 13. The CDR3 has 19 residues. As DNA, the CDR3 is TGTGCCAGCAGTTGGGTGTGGTCTAGCGGGGGCCCTAGCACAGATACGCAGTATTTT. This translates into CASSWVWSSGGPSTDTQYF.

The CDR3, as DNA: TGTGCCAGCAGCCGGGACACCTATAATTCACCCCTCCACTTT. As protein: CASSRDTYNSPLHF. The J gene is TRBJ1-6, the V gene TRBV7-9, with D perhaps TRBD1 (6 bases). The CDR3 covers 14 residues. Germline CDR1 SEHNR, CDR2 FQNEAQ (reference sequence). Trimming stripped 5 bases from V and 2 bases from J, with 7 bases between.

This clone was observed a single time. The chain links TRBV2 to TRBJ2-7; perhaps TRBD1 as D (5 bases). CDR1 is SNHLY and CDR2 is FYNNEI in the germline V gene. The length of the CDR3 is 14 residues. The V gene lost 3 bases and the J gene lost 6 bases, with 15 bases spanning the gap. The CDR3 region has the DNA TGTGCCAGCAGTGATGGGCCACAAGGGGTCGAGCAGTACTTC. It codes for CASSDGPQGVEQYF.

The chain links TRBV7-2 to TRBJ2-5, with 7 nucleotides matching TRBD1. Losses at the gene ends were 1 base for V and 7 bases for J; bases not matched to a gene: 9. The CDR3 totals 15 residues. Germline-derived CDR1 and CDR2 are SGHTA and FQGNSA. The CDR3 loop reads CASSLGVGGAGTQYF. DNA of the CDR3: TGTGCCAGCAGCTTAGGGGTAGGGGGCGCGGGGACCCAGTACTTC.

The chain couples TRBV7-2 to TRBJ2-3, with TRBD2 matching over 10 bases. Trimming cost V 4 bases and J 2 bases; bases outside gene matches: 3. This CDR3 contains 15 residues. Germline V CDR1 and CDR2: SGHTA, FQGNSA. The CDR3 loop reads CASSYLAGDTDTQYF. The CDR3 nucleotides read TGTGCCAGCAGCTATCTAGCGGGGGACACAGATACGCAGTATTTT.

The V gene is TRBV28, the J gene TRBJ2-1; no firm D call. Germline-derived CDR1 and CDR2 are MDHEN and SYDVKM. This CDR3 region has 11 residues. The germline V and J ends were trimmed by 8 bases and 4 bases, with 6 bases remaining between them. The CDR3 spells CASGNYNEQFF. The CDR3 DNA sequence: TGTGCCAGCGGCAATTACAATGAGCAGTTCTTC.